The present entry profiles one TCR beta chain with its context. Antigen specificity is unknown. At one of its ends the junction is not consistent with the germline gene, which may arise from a read error. RNA transcripts were the template for amplifying TCR beta CDR3 regions. During a first-round RT-PCR of the TCR CDR3, the HTBI primer set was used. One entry per CDR3 protein, called by TCRdb with MiXCR from the multiplex PCR reads. This sample yields more than 45,000 distinct CDR3 sequences, of which about 49% are seen a single time; around 12% belongs to the top ten. These data come from a study of T cells in Graves' hyperthyroidism and ophthalmopathy. Study overall: Peripheral blood was obtained at initial diagnosis, preceding any treatment. Regarding the study as a whole: Ophthalmopathy, as predicted by the model, came a median around 7 months after the prediction.

This TCR came from a woman aged 25 to 45 with Graves' ophthalmopathy. The sequencing sample was made of blood.

The CDR3 reads CAGSQDRVAHEPYF. The CDR3 DNA sequence: TGTGCCGGCAGCCAGGACAGGGTTGCCCACGAGCCGTACTTC. The chain is built from TRBV5-4 and TRBJ2-7; 8 bases are a match to TRBD1. There are 14 residues in the CDR3. Germline values: CDR1 SGHNT, CDR2 YYREEE (reference sequence).